This T cell receptor beta chain was obtained from a study of cytomegalovirus exposure and HLA in healthy donors. Study in general: Earlier, about 180 million T cells were analyzed, and about 120 million unique TCR beta sequences were found among them.

The germline gives CDR1 SGHRS, CDR2 YFSETQ. V was shortened by 0 bases and J by 0 bases, with 12 bases between the two germline ends. This CDR3 has 16 residues. The primer mix had 60 Vbeta and 13 Jbeta primers. TCRdb's table, derived via immunoSEQ multiplex PCR, lists solely in-frame clones and lacks some. The sample consists of about 43,000 clones, 60% to 80% of them appearing once. Sequenced: PBMCs. The receptor's source is a man aged 30 to 45 in good health and CMV-seronegative. The J gene is TRBJ1-1, the V gene TRBV5-1; perhaps TRBD1 as D (5 bases). CDR3 DNA sequence: TGCGCCAGCAGCTTGGAATTAGGGGCGATGAACACTGAAGCTTTCTTT. Translation gives CASSLELGAMNTEAFF.